The 11 T cell receptor beta chains listed next were all sequenced from one sample in a study of shared clonotypes between healthy human individuals. Data came from immunoSEQ multiplex PCR; TCRdb stores just in-frame clones and leaves some out. The data contain more than 2 million clones, 80% to 95% of them singletons. Terminally differentiated effector memory CD45RA+ cells were excluded by CCR7 positive selection of CD45RO-negative cells. The specimen sequenced was naive CD8+ T cells from PBMCs. These receptor sequences come from a man aged 18-30 years in good health. Some clones in this sample may be carry-over from other donors' samples.

V gene TRBV7-8 combines with J gene TRBJ1-2, with 7 nucleotides matching TRBD1. This CDR3 contains 14 residues. Germline trimming cut 5 bases from V and 4 bases from J; bases unmatched to any gene: 7. CDR1 is SGHVS, CDR2 FQNEAQ, per germline. The CDR3 coding sequence is TGTGCCAGCAGCCGTACGGGACAGCCCTATGGCTACACCTTC. Residues: CASSRTGQPYGYTF.

The gene calls are TRBV29-1 and TRBJ2-1; TRBD2 matches at 11 bases. This CDR3 is built from 18 residues. Germline CDR1 is SQVTM and CDR2 is ANQGSEA. Trimming took 0 bases from V and 9 from J; bases not matched to a gene: 16. This chain's CDR3 is CSVEDLSLAGGSLAEQFF. DNA for the CDR3: TGCAGCGTTGAAGATCTAAGCCTAGCGGGAGGATCCCTTGCTGAGCAGTTCTTC.

The chain links TRBV21-1 to TRBJ1-4. TRBV21-1 is a pseudogene segment. This CDR3 has 16 residues. For the CDR3, the DNA is TGTGCCAGCAGCAAACGATACGGCGGTTCTAATGAAAAACTGTTTTTT. Protein: CASSKRYGGSNEKLFF.

This clone was counted between two and nine times. The V and J genes are TRBV5-6 and TRBJ2-7; the D is unclear. Germline V gene sequence: CDR1 SGHDT, CDR2 YYEEEE. V lost 0 bases to trimming and J lost 1 base, with 5 bases between them. This CDR3 region has 13 residues. In nucleotides, the CDR3 is TGTGCCAGCAGCTTGGCCCCTTCCTACGAGCAGTACTTC. The encoded protein is CASSLAPSYEQYF.

V usage is TRBV19 and J usage is TRBJ2-7, with TRBD2 matching over 8 bases. V lost 6 bases to trimming and J lost 6 bases; unmatched junction nucleotides: 13. Germline V gene lookup returns CDR1 LNHDA and CDR2 SQIVND (reference sequence). The CDR3 loop spans 15 amino acids. CDR3 sequence: CASSGEVGREGEQYF. Written as DNA, the CDR3 is TGTGCCAGTAGCGGAGAGGTAGGACGGGAGGGCGAGCAGTACTTC. Full variable domain (rest looked up from reference TRBV19 and TRBJ2-7): DGGITQSPKYLFRKEGQNVTLSCEQNLNHDAMYWYRQDPGQGLRLIYYSQIVNDFQKGDIAEGYSVSREKKESFPLTVTSAQKNPTAFYLCASSGEVGREGEQYFGPGTRLTVT.

The chain recombines TRBV28 with TRBJ2-7; 10 nucleotides match TRBD1. The CDR3 is made up of 16 amino acids. Germline CDR1 MDHEN, CDR2 SYDVKM. V shed 3 bases and J 7 bases; nucleotides not matched to a gene: 12. The CDR3 here is CASSLGPGQGTEEQYF. The CDR3, as DNA: TGTGCCAGCAGTTTGGGTCCGGGACAGGGGACAGAGGAGCAGTACTTC.

The chain combines TRBV5-8 with TRBJ2-4; TRBD2 might be the D (6 bases). V was pared by 8 bases and J by 2 bases, with 20 bases between. CDR3 size: 16 residues. CDR1 and CDR2 (germline): SGHTS, YDEGEE. This CDR3 is CASRPRSGRTKNIQYF. In DNA, the CDR3 is TGTGCCAGTCGGCCGAGGTCAGGGAGGACCAAAAACATTCAGTACTTC.

The chain couples TRBV14 to TRBJ2-3, with TRBD2 matching 11 bases. Germline values: CDR1 SGHDN, CDR2 FVKESK. V was pared by 2 bases and J by 4 bases, with 5 bases of the junction left unmatched. This CDR3 comprises 16 residues. This chain's CDR3 is CASSQFPGLAADTQYF. The CDR3 nucleotides are TGTGCCAGCAGCCAATTTCCGGGACTAGCGGCAGATACGCAGTATTTT.

V usage is TRBV5-4 and J usage is TRBJ2-3, with 8 nucleotides matching TRBD2. The germline gives CDR1 SGHNT, CDR2 YYREEE (reference sequence). Germline trimming cut 0 bases from V and 0 bases from J; bases unmatched to any gene: 3. The CDR3 runs 16 residues. CDR3 DNA sequence: TGTGCCAGCAGCTTGGCGGCTAGCGGGAGCACAGATACGCAGTATTTT. It is translated as CASSLAASGSTDTQYF.

This chain joins TRBV7-9 and TRBJ1-4; 9 bases align to TRBD1. V lost 2 bases to trimming and J lost 2 bases; unmatched junction nucleotides: 6. The V gene's germline CDR1 is SEHNR and CDR2 FQNEAQ (reference sequence). The CDR3 is 17 residues long. The CDR3 DNA reads as TGTGCCAGCAGCTTAAAACGAACAGGGGGCACTAATGAAAAACTGTTTTTT. Translated, it gives CASSLKRTGGTNEKLFF.

V and J are TRBV10-3 and TRBJ1-2, with D possibly matching TRBD1 (5 bases). The CDR3 totals 14 residues. Trimming took 2 bases from V and 7 from J, leaving 14 bases between them. Germline V gene lookup returns CDR1 ENHRY and CDR2 SYGVKD. CDR3 in DNA: TGTGCCATCAGTGAGGAGGGACTACCGGGTGGCTACACCTTC. Protein: CAISEEGLPGGYTF.